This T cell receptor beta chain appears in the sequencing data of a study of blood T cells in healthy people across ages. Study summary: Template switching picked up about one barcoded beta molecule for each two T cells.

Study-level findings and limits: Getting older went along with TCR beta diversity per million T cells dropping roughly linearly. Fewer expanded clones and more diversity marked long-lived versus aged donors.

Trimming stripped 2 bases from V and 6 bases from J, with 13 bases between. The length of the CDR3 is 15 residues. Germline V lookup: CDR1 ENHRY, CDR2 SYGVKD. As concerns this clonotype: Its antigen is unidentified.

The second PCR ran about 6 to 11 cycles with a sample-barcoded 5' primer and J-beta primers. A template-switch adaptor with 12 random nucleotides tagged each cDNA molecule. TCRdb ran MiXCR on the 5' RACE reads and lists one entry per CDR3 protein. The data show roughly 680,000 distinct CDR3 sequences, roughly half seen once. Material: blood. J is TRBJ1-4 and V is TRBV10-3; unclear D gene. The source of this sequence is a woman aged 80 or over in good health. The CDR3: CAISETRNGDEKLFF. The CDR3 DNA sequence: TGTGCCATCAGTGAGACAAGGAACGGGGATGAAAAACTGTTTTTT.